One and the same sample provided the 4 T cell receptor beta chains below, sequenced in a study of blood T cell repertoires in COVID-19. Repertoires were generated with immunoSEQ multiplex PCR, while TCRdb's copy carries only in-frame clones and drops some. The sample lists 350,000 to 550,000 clones; about 85% were seen once. The sequenced sample was PBMCs or T cells enriched from blood (not recorded which). These receptors were collected from a woman in her late teens or twenties with acute COVID-19.

The chain joins TRBV7-2 to TRBJ2-7; D uncertain. This CDR3 has 13 amino acids. CDR1 and CDR2 from the germline V gene are SGHTA and FQGNSA. Between the trimmed V and J ends, which lost 8 bases and 6 bases, there was a span of 17 bases. The CDR3 reads CASGQWWPAEQYF. CDR3 sequence (DNA): TGTGCCAGCGGGCAGTGGTGGCCCGCCGAGCAGTACTTC.

This chain uses TRBV4-1 with TRBJ1-4, with 10 bases lining up with TRBD1. The CDR3 has 17 amino acids. CDR1 and CDR2 (germline): MGHRA, YSYEKL. V trimming: 1 base; J trimming: 4 bases; junction bases outside the gene matches: 6. The CDR3 coding sequence is TGCGCCAGCAGCCAAGGACGGAGGACAGGGGGTAATGAAAAACTGTTTTTT. Amino acids: CASSQGRRTGGNEKLFF.

The V and J genes are TRBV6-5 and TRBJ1-2; tentative D call: TRBD1 (5 bases). Germline V gene sequence: CDR1 MNHEY, CDR2 SVGAGI. The V end was cut by 0 bases, the J end by 4 bases, with 15 bases between. This CDR3 comprises 16 residues. The CDR3 loop reads CASSYSMSGMIYGYTF. The CDR3 region has the DNA TGTGCCAGCAGTTACTCGATGTCAGGGATGATCTATGGCTACACCTTC.

The V call is TRBV3-1 (or the pseudogene TRBV3-2), the J call TRBJ1-1, with D possibly TRBD1 on 5 matching bases. The CDR3 spans 14 residues. Germline lookup yields CDR1 LGHDT and CDR2 YNNKEL (reference sequence). Trimming pared 1 base from V and 10 bases from J, leaving 16 bases between. CDR3 residues: CASSQGGRAPGAFF. The CDR3 DNA sequence: TGTGCCAGCAGCCAAGGCGGCAGGGCCCCGGGAGCTTTCTTT.